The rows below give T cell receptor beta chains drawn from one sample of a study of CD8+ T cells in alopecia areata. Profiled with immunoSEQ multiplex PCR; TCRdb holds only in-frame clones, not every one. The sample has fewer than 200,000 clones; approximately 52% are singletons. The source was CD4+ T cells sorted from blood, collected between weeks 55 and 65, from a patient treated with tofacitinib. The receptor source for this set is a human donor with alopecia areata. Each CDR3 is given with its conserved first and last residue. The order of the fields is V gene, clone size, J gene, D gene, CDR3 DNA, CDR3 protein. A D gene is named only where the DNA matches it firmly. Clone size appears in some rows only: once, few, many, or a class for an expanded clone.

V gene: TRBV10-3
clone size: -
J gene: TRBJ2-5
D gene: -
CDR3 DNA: TGTGCCATCAGTGAGAGGGTAGGGGCGAGCCGAGAGACCCAGTACTTC
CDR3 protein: CAISERVGASRETQYF

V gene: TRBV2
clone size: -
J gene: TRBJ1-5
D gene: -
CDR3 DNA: TGTGCCAGCAGGTCTTCTGAGGCGCGCAATCAGCCCCAGCATTTT
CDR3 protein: CASRSSEARNQPQHF

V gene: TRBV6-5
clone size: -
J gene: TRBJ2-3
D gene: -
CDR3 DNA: TGTGCCAGCAGTTCGATAGATACGCAGTATTTT
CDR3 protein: CASSSIDTQYF

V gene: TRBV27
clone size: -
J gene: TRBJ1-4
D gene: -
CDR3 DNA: TGTGCCAGCAGTTCCGATTGGTCCTCGGGGGGAAAACTGTTTTTT
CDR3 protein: CASSSDWSSGGKLFF

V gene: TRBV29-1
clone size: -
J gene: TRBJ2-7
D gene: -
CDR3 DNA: TGCAGCGCCTCGCGGGCCCTCTCCTACGAGCAGTACTTC
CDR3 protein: CSASRALSYEQYF

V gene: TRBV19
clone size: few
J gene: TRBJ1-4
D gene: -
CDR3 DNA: TGTGCCAGTTGGACACCCCAATCGTCGGAACTGTTTTTT
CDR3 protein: CASWTPQSSELFF

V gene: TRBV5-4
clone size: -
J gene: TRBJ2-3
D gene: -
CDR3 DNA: TGTGCCAGCAGCTCGTCCCGGGACCGGGGGAGGAATACGCAGTATTTT
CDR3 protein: CASSSSRDRGRNTQYF

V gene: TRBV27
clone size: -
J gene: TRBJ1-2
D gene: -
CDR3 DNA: TGTGCCAGCAGCCTCAGGGGCAAGGATGGCTACACCTTC
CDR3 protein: CASSLRGKDGYTF

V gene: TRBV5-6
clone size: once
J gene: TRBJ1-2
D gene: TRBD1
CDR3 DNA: TGTGCCAGCAGCCCAGGGACAGGGCGAAGCTACACCTTC
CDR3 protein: CASSPGTGRSYTF

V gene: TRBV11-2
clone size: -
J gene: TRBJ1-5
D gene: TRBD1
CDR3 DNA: TGTGCCAGCAGCGGGCCGGGACAGAAAGGTGCATCCCAGCATTTT
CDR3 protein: CASSGPGQKGASQHF

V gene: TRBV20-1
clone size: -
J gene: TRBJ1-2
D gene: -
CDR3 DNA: TGCAGTACCAACACCGGCGGAGGCTACACCTTC
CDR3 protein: CSTNTGGGYTF

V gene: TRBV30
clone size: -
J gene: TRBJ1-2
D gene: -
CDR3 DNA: TGTGCCTGGAGAGGTTCCCCGGACAGAAACTATGGCTACACCTTC
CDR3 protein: CAWRGSPDRNYGYTF

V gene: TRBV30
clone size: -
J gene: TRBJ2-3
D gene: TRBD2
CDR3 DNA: TGTGCCTGGAGGAGCGGGGGGGCCACAGATACGCAGTATTTT
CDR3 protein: CAWRSGGATDTQYF

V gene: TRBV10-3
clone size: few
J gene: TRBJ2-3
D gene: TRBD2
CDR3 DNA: TGTGCCATCAGTGAGCCTACTAGCGGGCGCGCTATTACGCAGTATTTT
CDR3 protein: CAISEPTSGRAITQYF

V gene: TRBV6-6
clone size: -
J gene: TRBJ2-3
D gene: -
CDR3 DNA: TGTGCCAGCAGAAGGGCGTACCAGATCACAGATACGCAGTATTTT
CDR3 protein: CASRRAYQITDTQYF

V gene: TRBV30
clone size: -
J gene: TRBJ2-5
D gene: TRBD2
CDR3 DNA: TGTGCCTGGAGTATAGCGGGGGCAAGGGAGACCCAGTACTTC
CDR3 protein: CAWSIAGARETQYF

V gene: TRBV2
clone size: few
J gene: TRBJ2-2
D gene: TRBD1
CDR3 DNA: TGTGCCAGCAGTCGGGACAGAAACACCGGGGAGCTGTTTTTT
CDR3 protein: CASSRDRNTGELFF

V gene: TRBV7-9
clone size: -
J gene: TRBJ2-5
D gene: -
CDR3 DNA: TGTGCCAGCAGATCAACAGGGATGGAGAGGACCCAGTACTTC
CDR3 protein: CASRSTGMERTQYF

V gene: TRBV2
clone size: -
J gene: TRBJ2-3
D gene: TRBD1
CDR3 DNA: TGTGCCAGCATTTGGGACAGGGGGACAGATACGCAGTATTTT
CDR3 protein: CASIWDRGTDTQYF

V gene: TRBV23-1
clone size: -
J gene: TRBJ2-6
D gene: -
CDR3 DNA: TGCGCCAGCAGTCTGAGAAAGACTTCTGGGGCCAACGTCCTGACTTTC
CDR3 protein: CASSLRKTSGANVLTF

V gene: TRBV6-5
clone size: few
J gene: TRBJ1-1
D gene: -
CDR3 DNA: TGTGCCAGCAGTTACTCGGGATATAGGTCTGAAGCTTTCTTT
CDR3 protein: CASSYSGYRSEAFF

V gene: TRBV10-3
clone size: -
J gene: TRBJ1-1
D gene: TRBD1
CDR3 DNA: TGTGCCATCAAAAGACAGGGGAGGAACACTGAAGCTTTCTTT
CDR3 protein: CAIKRQGRNTEAFF

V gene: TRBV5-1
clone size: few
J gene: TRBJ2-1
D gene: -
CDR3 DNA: TGCGCCAGCAGCCCGCGATCTCTTGGCAATGAGCAGTTCTTC
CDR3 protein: CASSPRSLGNEQFF

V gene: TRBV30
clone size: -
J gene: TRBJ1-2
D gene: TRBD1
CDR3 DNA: TGTGCCTGGAGACTGGCAGGGGGTGGCTACACCTTC
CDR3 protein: CAWRLAGGGYTF

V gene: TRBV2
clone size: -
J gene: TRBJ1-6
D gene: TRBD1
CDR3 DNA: TGTGCCAGCAGTCCGGGACAGGGGGCGCGAAATTCACCCCTCCACTTT
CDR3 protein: CASSPGQGARNSPLHF

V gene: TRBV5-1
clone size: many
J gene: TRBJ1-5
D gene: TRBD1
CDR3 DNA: TGCGCCAGCAGCCCGGGACAGCTTAGCAATCAGCCCCAGCATTTT
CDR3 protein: CASSPGQLSNQPQHF

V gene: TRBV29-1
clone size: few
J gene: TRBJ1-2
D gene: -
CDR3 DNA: TGCAGCGTTGCGGGTTCGCGGGGGCCCGGAACCTATGGCTACACCTTC
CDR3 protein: CSVAGSRGPGTYGYTF

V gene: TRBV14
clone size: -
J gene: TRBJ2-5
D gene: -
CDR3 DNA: TGTGCCAGCAGCAGGTCGACACCTACGATAAGGACCCAGTACTTC
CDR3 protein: CASSRSTPTIRTQYF

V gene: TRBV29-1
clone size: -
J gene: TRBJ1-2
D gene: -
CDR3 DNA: TGCAGCGTCCCGCAGAGGACAGAAAATTCCTATGGCTACACCTTC
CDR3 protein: CSVPQRTENSYGYTF

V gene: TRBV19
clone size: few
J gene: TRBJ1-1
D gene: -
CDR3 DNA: TGTGCCAGTAGACTTGACACTGAAGCTTTCTTT
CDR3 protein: CASRLDTEAFF

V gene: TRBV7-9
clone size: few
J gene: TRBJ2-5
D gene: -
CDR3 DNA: TGTGCCAGCAGCCCCCCGAGGGACGAAGGAGAGACCCAGTACTTC
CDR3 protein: CASSPPRDEGETQYF

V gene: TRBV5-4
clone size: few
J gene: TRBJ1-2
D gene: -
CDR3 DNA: TGTGCCAGCAGCTTGATCCGTACCCGTAACTATGGCTACACCTTC
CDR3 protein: CASSLIRTRNYGYTF

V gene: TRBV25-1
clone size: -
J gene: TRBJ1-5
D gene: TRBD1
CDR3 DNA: TGTGCCAGCAGTGAGACAGGGGGACATCAGCCCCAGCATTTT
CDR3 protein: CASSETGGHQPQHF

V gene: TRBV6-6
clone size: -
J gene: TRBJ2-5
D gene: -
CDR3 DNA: TGTGCCAGCAGTTACTCGATTGGAGAGGGCCAATCGACCCAGTACTTC
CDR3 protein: CASSYSIGEGQSTQYF

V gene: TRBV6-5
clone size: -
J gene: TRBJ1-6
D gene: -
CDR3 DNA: TGTGCCAGCAGCCCAGCGGTTGGTTCACCCCTCCACTTT
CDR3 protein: CASSPAVGSPLHF

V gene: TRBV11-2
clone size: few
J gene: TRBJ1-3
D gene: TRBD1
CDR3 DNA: TGTGCCAGCAGCTTATATCCGGGGACAGGGGGTGTTGGAAACACCATATATTTT
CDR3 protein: CASSLYPGTGGVGNTIYF

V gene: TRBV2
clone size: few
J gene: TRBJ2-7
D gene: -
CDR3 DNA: TGTGCCAGCAGTCGGGGGACGTCGGGCGAGCAGTACTTC
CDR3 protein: CASSRGTSGEQYF